The sequence of this T cell receptor beta chain was determined in a study of shared T cell receptors in the human thymus. Here immunoSEQ multiplex PCR was the method, and the copy in TCRdb shows in-frame clones only, minus some. The sample carries more than 550,000 clones, over 75% recorded once. The germline V gene has CDR1 SGHRS and CDR2 YFSETQ. CDR3 length: 14 residues. Trimming cost V 3 bases and J 2 bases, with 11 bases left between them. This same sample was also part of a study on human thymus T cells. As reported in that work: From resections taken during corrective heart surgery, the thymus tissue was obtained.

This chain uses TRBV5-1 with TRBJ1-2; the D is unclear. Sequenced: thymocytes. The receptor comes from a girl less than two years old with a congenital heart defect. DNA of the CDR3: TGCGCCAGCAGCTCCCATTCAGCGAACTATGGCTACACCTTC. It encodes CASSSHSANYGYTF.